What follows are 16 T cell receptor beta chains derived from one specimen sequenced in a study of blood T cell repertoires in COVID-19. The table came from immunoSEQ multiplex PCR; TCRdb's copy has only in-frame clones and leaves some out. The sample carries hundreds of thousands of clones, around 90% recorded once. What was sequenced was PBMCs or T cells enriched from blood (not recorded which). The receptors come from a man aged 50 or older who had been exposed to COVID-19.

The V and J genes are TRBV19 and TRBJ1-2; 10 bases fit TRBD1. Germline loops: CDR1 LNHDA, CDR2 SQIVND (reference sequence). CDR3 size: 15 residues. V shed 8 bases and J 3 bases; nucleotides not matched to a gene: 9. CDR3 residues: CASETGTGADYGYTF. CDR3 DNA sequence: TGTGCCAGTGAAACCGGGACAGGGGCTGACTATGGCTACACCTTC. The full variable domain, completed using reference TRBV19 and TRBJ1-2, is DGGITQSPKYLFRKEGQNVTLSCEQNLNHDAMYWYRQDPGQGLRLIYYSQIVNDFQKGDIAEGYSVSREKKESFPLTVTSAQKNPTAFYLCASETGTGADYGYTFGSGTRLTVV.

This chain connects TRBV3-1 (or the pseudogene TRBV3-2) to TRBJ2-1, with 8 bases lining up with TRBD1. V trimming: 1 base; J trimming: 0 bases; junction bases outside the gene matches: 5. The CDR3 contains 17 residues. CDR1 LGHDT and CDR2 YNNKEL come from the germline V gene (reference sequence). CDR3 DNA: TGTGCCAGCAGCCAAGTGTACAGGGGGAGCTCCTACAATGAGCAGTTCTTC. It specifies CASSQVYRGSSYNEQFF.

J is TRBJ2-1 and V is TRBV27; 9 bases are shared with TRBD1. Trimming at V came to 5 bases and at J to 4 bases, leaving 6 bases not matched to a gene. CDR3 size: 15 residues. The V gene's germline CDR1 is MNHEY and CDR2 SMNVEV (reference sequence). This CDR3 reads CASSPDRGSYNEQFF. CDR3 in DNA: TGTGCCAGCAGTCCCGACAGGGGGTCGTACAATGAGCAGTTCTTC.

The V and J genes are TRBV19 and TRBJ1-5; 7 bases match TRBD1. CDR3 length equals 17 residues. The germline CDR1 and CDR2 sequences are LNHDA and SQIVND (reference sequence). Unmatched junction bases numbered 11, after V lost 5 bases and J lost 1 base. CDR3 sequence (DNA): TGTGCCAGTAGTTGGACAGGTCTATGGGCGAGCAATCAGCCCCAGCATTTT. It is translated as CASSWTGLWASNQPQHF. The full variable domain, its missing parts supplied by reference TRBV19 and TRBJ1-5, is DGGITQSPKYLFRKEGQNVTLSCEQNLNHDAMYWYRQDPGQGLRLIYYSQIVNDFQKGDIAEGYSVSREKKESFPLTVTSAQKNPTAFYLCASSWTGLWASNQPQHFGDGTRLSIL.

The CDR3 region has the DNA TGTGCCAGCAGCTTAAATAGCAATGAGCAGTTCTTC. The encoded protein is CASSLNSNEQFF. The chain couples TRBV7-3 to TRBJ2-1; D remains ambiguous. This CDR3 is built from 12 residues. Trimming cost V 1 base and J 6 bases, with 4 bases left between them. CDR1 and CDR2 (germline): SGHTA, FQGTGA.

The chain joins TRBV29-1 to TRBJ2-7; the match to TRBD2 covers 10 bases. Germline CDR1 and CDR2: SQVTM and ANQGSEA. V lost 6 bases, J lost 3 bases, and 11 bases stayed unmatched. The CDR3 has 15 amino acids. The CDR3 DNA sequence: TGCAGCGTGCGGGGGGCGGCTAGCGGGAGCTACGAGCAGTACTTC. Amino acid sequence: CSVRGAASGSYEQYF.

This sequence joins TRBV15 and TRBJ1-2; D gene ambiguous. Germline CDR1 and CDR2: LNHNV and YYDKDF (reference sequence). V dropped 0 bases and J dropped 3 bases, with 8 bases sitting between them. This CDR3 region has 14 residues. The CDR3 DNA sequence: TGTGCCACCAGCAGAGATCTCGGTTACTATGGCTACACCTTC. This encodes CATSRDLGYYGYTF.

The rearrangement links TRBV5-1 to TRBJ2-1; tentative D call: TRBD2 (6 bases). Looked up from germline, CDR1 is SGHRS and CDR2 is YFSETQ. This CDR3 has 15 residues. V was shortened by 0 bases and J by 8 bases, with 15 bases between the two germline ends. The CDR3 DNA sequence: TGCGCCAGCAGCTTGGGACTAGTAGACGCGGATGAGCAGTTCTTC. Translation gives CASSLGLVDADEQFF.

V is TRBV18 and J is TRBJ2-7, with D possibly TRBD1 on 6 matching bases. Trimming stripped 5 bases from V and 5 bases from J, with 16 bases between. Germline CDR1 is KGHSH and CDR2 is LQKENI. The CDR3 consists of 14 residues. The CDR3 DNA sequence: TGTGCCAGCTCAGTCCAGGGGTTCTGGGACGAGCAGTACTTC. It yields the protein CASSVQGFWDEQYF.

This chain's CDR3 is CASSLRLTLGANVLTF. The CDR3 DNA reads as TGCGCCAGCAGCTTGCGCCTAACTCTGGGGGCCAACGTCCTGACTTTC. The chain uses TRBV5-1 and TRBJ2-6; D ambiguous. The CDR3 totals 16 residues. CDR1 and CDR2 (germline): SGHRS, YFSETQ. V lost 1 base and J 4 bases, leaving 12 bases between the germline ends.

The J gene is TRBJ2-7, the V gene TRBV30, with D possibly matching TRBD1 (6 bases). The V gene's germline CDR1 is GTSNPN and CDR2 SVGIG (reference sequence). CDR3 length: 13 amino acids. The germline V and J ends were trimmed by 3 bases and 2 bases, with 11 bases remaining between them. CDR3 sequence reads: CAWRLGAAYEQYF. DNA for the CDR3: TGTGCCTGGAGACTGGGGGCCGCCTACGAGCAGTACTTC.

The chain recombines TRBV28 with TRBJ1-2; perhaps TRBD1 as D (5 bases). CDR1 and CDR2 from the germline V gene are MDHEN and SYDVKM. V was clipped by 2 bases and J by 4 bases, with 11 bases between them. The CDR3 covers 14 residues. CDR3: CASSLQEGIYGYTF. As DNA, the CDR3 is TGTGCCAGCAGTTTACAGGAGGGGATCTATGGCTACACCTTC.

The chain has TRBV4-1 and TRBJ2-1; TRBD2 agrees at 9 bases. Losses at the gene ends were 1 base for V and 4 bases for J; bases not matched to a gene: 2. Germline CDR1 MGHRA, CDR2 YSYEKL. CDR3 length: 15 residues. DNA of the CDR3: TGCGCCAGCAGCCAAGTGGCGGGAGGGTACAATGAGCAGTTCTTC. This sequence encodes CASSQVAGGYNEQFF.

The gene calls are TRBV19 and TRBJ1-2, with D possibly TRBD1 on 5 matching bases. Trimming took 6 bases from V and 2 from J, leaving 13 bases between them. This CDR3 has 14 amino acids. Per germline, CDR1 LNHDA and CDR2 SQIVND (reference sequence). The CDR3 here is CASSNMQGNYGYTF. The CDR3, as DNA: TGTGCCAGTAGCAACATGCAGGGAAACTATGGCTACACCTTC. Looking up the rest from reference TRBV19 and TRBJ1-2 gives the full variable domain: DGGITQSPKYLFRKEGQNVTLSCEQNLNHDAMYWYRQDPGQGLRLIYYSQIVNDFQKGDIAEGYSVSREKKESFPLTVTSAQKNPTAFYLCASSNMQGNYGYTFGSGTRLTVV.

In its sample, this clone was seen a few times. The chain recombines TRBV6-5 with TRBJ2-2, with TRBD2 matching 7 bases. CDR1 and CDR2 (germline): MNHEY, SVGAGI. The CDR3 extends over 16 amino acids. J gave up 0 bases and V 0 bases, and 1 base lay outside the gene matches. CDR3 coding DNA: TGTGCCAGCAGTTACTCGGCGGGGGCGAACACCGGGGAGCTGTTTTTT. Translated: CASSYSAGANTGELFF.

This rearrangement joins TRBV6-5 to TRBJ2-5; D remains unclear. CDR1 is MNHEY and CDR2 is SVGAGI in the germline V gene. The CDR3 extends over 16 amino acids. The V end was cut by 0 bases, the J end by 0 bases, with 11 bases between. CDR3 bases: TGTGCCAGCAGTTACTCGAGTGCTAACTACCAAGAGACCCAGTACTTC. Translation: CASSYSSANYQETQYF.